These 24 T cell receptor beta chains share one sample of origin, sequenced in a study of OX40 agonist ivuxolimab in advanced cancers. Sequenced by immunoSEQ multiplex PCR; TCRdb stores in-frame clones only, minus some. The sample includes 35,000 to 55,000 clones, 84% seen only once; the top ten take 15%. The sequenced sample was CD4+ or CD8+ T cells sorted from blood, obtained in a trial of the OX40 agonist ivuxolimab. The receptors originated from an adult with an advanced solid tumor such as melanoma, head and neck, liver or kidney cancer.

The CDR3 loop reads CASSPTRNTEAFF. The CDR3 DNA follows: TGTGCCAGCAGCCCCACAAGGAACACTGAAGCTTTCTTT. The chain joins TRBV7-8 to TRBJ1-1; D ambiguous. Germline V CDR1 and CDR2: SGHVS, FQNEAQ. V was pared by 5 bases and J by 1 base, with 8 bases between. The CDR3 spans 13 residues. The full variable domain, completed using reference TRBV7-8 and TRBJ1-1, is GAGVSQSPRYKVAKRGQDVALRCDPISGHVSLFWYQQALGQGPEFLTYFQNEAQLDKSGLPSDRFFAERPEGSVSTLKIQRTQQEDSAVYLCASSPTRNTEAFFGQGTRLTVV.

The chain employs TRBV7-9 and TRBJ2-1; the D is unclear. Trimming took off 5 bases at V and 6 bases at J, with 17 bases between the two ends. In germline, CDR1 is SEHNR, CDR2 FQNEAQ (reference sequence). The CDR3 spans 15 residues. CDR3 amino acids: CASSPRSPTPNEQFF. CDR3 nucleotide sequence: TGTGCCAGCAGCCCCCGCTCCCCAACACCCAATGAGCAGTTCTTC.

The gene calls are TRBV13 and TRBJ2-1, with 14 bases matching TRBD2. The CDR3 loop spans 18 amino acids. CDR1 and CDR2 (germline): PRHDT, FYEKMQ (reference sequence). V gave up 5 bases and J gave up 4 bases; unmatched junction bases: 10. The CDR3, as DNA: TGTGCCAGCAGCCCGGGGACTAGCGGGAGAAGGGGGTACAATGAGCAGTTCTTC. Protein: CASSPGTSGRRGYNEQFF. The complete variable domain, with remaining parts taken from reference TRBV13 and TRBJ2-1, reads AAGVIQSPRHLIKEKRETATLKCYPIPRHDTVYWYQQGPGQDPQFLISFYEKMQSDKGSIPDRFSAQQFSDYHSELNMSSLELGDSALYFCASSPGTSGRRGYNEQFFGPGTRLTVL.

The rearrangement links TRBV13 to TRBJ1-5, with D hard to call. Germline V lookup: CDR1 PRHDT, CDR2 FYEKMQ (reference sequence). The CDR3 sequence is 14 residues long. The ends were cut back, 3 bases at V and 2 bases at J, with 8 bases in the middle. CDR3 sequence reads: CASSLTLGNQPQHF. The CDR3, as DNA: TGTGCCAGCAGCTTGACCCTTGGCAATCAGCCCCAGCATTTT.

The chain links TRBV15 to TRBJ2-5; 8 bases are a match to TRBD1. The J call may be wrong; the DNA end is better matched by TRBJ2-7. CDR3 length equals 15 residues. Per germline, CDR1 LNHNV and CDR2 YYDKDF (reference sequence). The CDR3 nucleotides read TGTGCCACCAGCAGAGCCGGACAGGGATTGTACGAGCAGTACTTC. Translation gives CATSRAGQGLYEQYF.

Of note for this clone: Additional DNA sequences in this sample encode the identical CDR3. The V and J genes are TRBV6-1 and TRBJ2-7; TRBD1 might be the D (6 bases). The CDR3 is made up of 15 amino acids. V lost 1 base to trimming and J lost 1 base, with 11 bases between them. Germline CDR1 and CDR2: MNHNS and SASEGT. The CDR3 protein is CASSEGQGPSYEQYF. CDR3 DNA sequence: TGTGCCAGCAGTGAAGGGCAGGGGCCATCCTACGAGCAGTACTTC.

In DNA, the CDR3 is TGTGCCAGCAAGGAGGGGGCTTCAGACGGCTACACCTTC. Translated: CASKEGASDGYTF. This rearrangement joins TRBV6-5 to TRBJ1-2; TRBD1 matches 7 bases. Losses at the gene ends were 7 bases for V and 8 bases for J; bases not matched to a gene: 10. Germline V gene sequence: CDR1 MNHEY, CDR2 SVGAGI. The CDR3 extends over 13 amino acids.

This clone has a single count. V is TRBV11-2 and J is TRBJ2-2, with 14 positions matching TRBD2. This CDR3 comprises 16 residues. Trimming took 8 bases from V and 6 from J; bases not matched to a gene: 8. The germline V gene has CDR1 SGHAT and CDR2 FQNNGV. CDR3 protein: CASSGLAGVRAGELFF. The CDR3 bases are TGTGCCAGCTCGGGACTAGCGGGAGTGAGGGCCGGGGAGCTGTTTTTT.

This chain uses TRBV11-2 with TRBJ2-3, with 9 bases aligning to TRBD2. With 3 bases clipped from V and 5 bases from J, the junction kept 9 bases outside the gene matches. The germline CDR1 and CDR2 sequences are SGHAT and FQNNGV. CDR3 length: 16 amino acids. The CDR3 reads CASSFGSGSSGDTQYF. CDR3 in DNA: TGTGCCAGCAGCTTTGGTAGCGGGAGCTCCGGAGATACGCAGTATTTT.

The rearrangement links TRBV2 to TRBJ2-1; D gene unclear. The CDR3 extends over 13 amino acids. In germline, CDR1 is SNHLY, CDR2 FYNNEI. The V gene lost 8 bases and the J gene lost 7 bases, with 15 bases spanning the gap. The CDR3 region has the DNA TGTGCCAGCGGCTTCGGGCGTTCTAATGAGCAGTTCTTC. Residues: CASGFGRSNEQFF.

The chain combines TRBV4-3 with TRBJ2-7; D possibly corresponds to TRBD2 (6 bases). V was shortened by 5 bases and J by 3 bases, with 8 bases between the two germline ends. The germline V gene has CDR1 LGHNA and CDR2 YSLEER. The CDR3 loop spans 12 amino acids. CDR3 sequence reads: CASSDGSYEQYF. In DNA, the CDR3 is TGCGCCAGCAGCGACGGGAGCTACGAGCAGTACTTC.

The chain has TRBV6-1 and TRBJ1-1; D not certain. Trimming removed 3 bases at V and 5 bases at J, with 10 bases between. Germline values: CDR1 MNHNS, CDR2 SASEGT. The CDR3 contains 13 residues. The CDR3 here is CASSDRPLTEAFF. The CDR3 DNA is TGTGCCAGCAGTGATCGTCCGCTAACTGAAGCTTTCTTT.

The V gene is TRBV28, the J gene TRBJ2-7, with D maybe TRBD2 (5 bases). CDR1 is MDHEN and CDR2 is SYDVKM in the germline V gene. The V end was cut by 6 bases, the J end by 5 bases, with 17 bases between. The length of the CDR3 is 14 residues. The CDR3 sequence is CASRLTGVSDEQYF. The CDR3 DNA reads as TGTGCCAGCAGACTGACCGGGGTGTCGGACGAGCAGTACTTC.

The chain couples TRBV21-1 to TRBJ1-5; whether TRBD1, the table's D call, matches the DNA was not checked. TRBV21-1 is designated a pseudogene. CDR3 length equals 15 residues. CDR3 sequence: CASTKEQGPNQPQHF. For the CDR3, the DNA is TGTGCCAGCACCAAGGAACAGGGGCCCAATCAGCCCCAGCATTTT.

The V and J genes are TRBV19 and TRBJ2-7, with TRBD2 identical over 10 bases. CDR1 and CDR2 (germline): LNHDA, SQIVND (reference sequence). The CDR3 spans 15 residues. The J segment lost 7 bases and the V segment lost 5 bases, leaving 11 bases of the junction unmatched. CDR3 protein: CASSPSSGSIGEQYF. CDR3 in DNA: TGTGCCAGTAGTCCCTCTAGCGGGAGTATCGGAGAGCAGTACTTC.

The chain carries TRBV28 and TRBJ2-5; TRBD1 matches 9 bases. The J call is in doubt because the DNA end fits TRBJ2-7 better. CDR1 and CDR2 (germline): MDHEN, SYDVKM. CDR3 length: 14 amino acids. Here the CDR3 DNA reads TGTGCCAGCAGTTTCGGGACAGGGCCCTACGAGCAGTACTTC. Translation: CASSFGTGPYEQYF.

The gene calls are TRBV5-4 and TRBJ1-1; tentative D call: TRBD1 (5 bases). CDR1 and CDR2 from the germline V gene are SGHNT and YYREEE (reference sequence). The germline V and J ends were trimmed by 2 bases and 7 bases, with 9 bases remaining between them. This CDR3 is built from 12 residues. CDR3 amino acids: CASSLTGGEAFF. The CDR3 region has the DNA TGTGCCAGCAGCTTAACAGGCGGTGAAGCTTTCTTT.

The chain employs TRBV4-2 and TRBJ1-1; unclear D gene. Germline lookup yields CDR1 LGHNA and CDR2 YNFKEQ. This CDR3 contains 17 residues. With 3 bases removed from V and 0 bases from J, the gap between germline ends came to 17 bases. The CDR3 here is CASSQSTATSMNTEAFF. CDR3 nucleotide sequence: TGTGCCAGCAGCCAGTCGACTGCAACGAGTATGAACACTGAAGCTTTCTTT.

In this sample, this clone turned up a few times. The chain has TRBV29-1 and TRBJ1-1; D unresolved. The CDR3 runs to 11 residues. CDR1 SQVTM and CDR2 ANQGSEA come from the germline V gene. Trimming left V 7 bases short and J 4 bases short, with 10 bases between. The CDR3 DNA is TGCAGCGCCGCGGAAGGCACTGAAGCTTTCTTT. Its protein product is CSAAEGTEAFF.

This chain uses TRBV9 with TRBJ2-1; 8 nucleotides align to TRBD2. V shed 3 bases, J shed 6 bases, and the junction held 11 bases outside the gene matches. The length of the CDR3 is 16 residues. CDR1 is SGDLS and CDR2 is YYNGEE in the germline V gene. The CDR3 DNA reads as TGTGCCAGCAGCGGAGGGGAAGGCGGGAGGTTCAATGAGCAGTTCTTC. Protein sequence: CASSGGEGGRFNEQFF.

The gene calls are TRBV27 and TRBJ1-2; D perhaps matches TRBD1 (5 bases). Per the germline V gene, CDR1 is MNHEY and CDR2 is SMNVEV (reference sequence). V lost 2 bases and J 0 bases, leaving 7 bases between the germline ends. This CDR3 comprises 14 residues. The CDR3 protein is CASSLRGTNYGYTF. The CDR3 coding sequence is TGTGCCAGCAGTTTAAGGGGTACTAACTATGGCTACACCTTC.

This chain links TRBV19 with TRBJ1-2; 12 bases match TRBD1. The CDR3 extends over 14 amino acids. CDR1 is LNHDA and CDR2 is SQIVND in the germline V gene (reference sequence). V lost 9 bases and J lost 8; bases outside the gene matches: 10. The CDR3 loop reads CARPRDRGRRGYTF. The CDR3 DNA is TGTGCCAGACCCCGGGACAGGGGGCGCCGGGGCTACACCTTC.

This chain uses TRBV7-9 with TRBJ1-2, with D maybe TRBD1 (5 bases). The V gene lost 1 base and the J gene lost 8 bases, with 20 bases spanning the gap. The CDR3 totals 16 residues. Germline CDR1 SEHNR, CDR2 FQNEAQ (reference sequence). As DNA, the CDR3 is TGTGCCAGCAGCTTAGGTCGGGGGAACGGACTGGAAGGCTACACCTTC. As protein: CASSLGRGNGLEGYTF.

The chain uses TRBV9 and TRBJ2-3; TRBD2 aligns across 7 bases. The ends lost 4 bases at V and 1 base at J; junction bases unmatched: 9. Germline values: CDR1 SGDLS, CDR2 YYNGEE. This CDR3 has 16 amino acids. This chain's CDR3 is CASSSRAGWGTDTQYF. The CDR3 coding sequence is TGTGCCAGCAGCTCCCGAGCGGGGTGGGGCACAGATACGCAGTATTTT.